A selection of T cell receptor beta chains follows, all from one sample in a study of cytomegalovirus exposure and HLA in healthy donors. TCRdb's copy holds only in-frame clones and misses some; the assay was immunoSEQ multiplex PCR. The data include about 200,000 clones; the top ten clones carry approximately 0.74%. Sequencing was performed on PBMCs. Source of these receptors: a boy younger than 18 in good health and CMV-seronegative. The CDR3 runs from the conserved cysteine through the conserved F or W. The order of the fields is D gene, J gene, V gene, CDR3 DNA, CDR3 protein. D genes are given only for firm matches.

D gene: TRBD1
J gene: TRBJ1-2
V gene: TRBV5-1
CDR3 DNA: TGCGCCAGCAGCCTGGGGACAGGGCTGGGCTACACCTTC
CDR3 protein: CASSLGTGLGYTF

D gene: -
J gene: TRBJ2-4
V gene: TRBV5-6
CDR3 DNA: TGTGCCAGCAGCTTGAAAACAGGTGGGGTCGTAGCCAAAAACATTCAGTACTTC
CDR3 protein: CASSLKTGGVVAKNIQYF

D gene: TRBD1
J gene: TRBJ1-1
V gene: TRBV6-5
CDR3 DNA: TGTGCCAGCAGTTCCCAGGGGGCGGCTGGCACTGAAGCTTTCTTT
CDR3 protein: CASSSQGAAGTEAFF

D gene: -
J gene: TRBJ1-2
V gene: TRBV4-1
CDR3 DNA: TGCGCCAGCAGCCAAGATTGGGCAGGCAATTATGGCTACACCTTC
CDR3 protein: CASSQDWAGNYGYTF

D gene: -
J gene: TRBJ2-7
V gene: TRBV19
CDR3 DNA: TGTGCCAGTAGTATAGCAGGGATCGCCTACGAGCAGTACTTC
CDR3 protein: CASSIAGIAYEQYF

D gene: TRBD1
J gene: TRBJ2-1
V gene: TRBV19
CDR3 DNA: TGTGCCAGTAGAGTTCCCGGGACAGGCTTGAATGAGCAGTTCTTC
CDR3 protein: CASRVPGTGLNEQFF

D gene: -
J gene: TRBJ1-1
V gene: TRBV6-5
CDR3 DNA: TGTGCCAGCAGTTATACGGGTGCCACTGAAGCTTTCTTT
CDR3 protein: CASSYTGATEAFF

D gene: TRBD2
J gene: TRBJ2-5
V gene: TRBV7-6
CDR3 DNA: TGTGCCAGCAGCTTAAATCGGCTAGCGGGGGAAGAGACCCAGTACTTC
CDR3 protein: CASSLNRLAGEETQYF

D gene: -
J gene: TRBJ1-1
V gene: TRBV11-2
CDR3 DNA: TGTGCCAGCAGCTTGGAGGGTCGGACTGAAGCTTTCTTT
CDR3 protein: CASSLEGRTEAFF

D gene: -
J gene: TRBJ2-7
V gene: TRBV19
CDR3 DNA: TGTGCCAGTAGTATGGGGAGTCCCCTCTACGAGCAGTACTTC
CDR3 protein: CASSMGSPLYEQYF

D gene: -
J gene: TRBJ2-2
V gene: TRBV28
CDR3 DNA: TGTGCCAGCAGTTCTTATGGCAGGGTGCTCTCCGGGGAGCTGTTTTTT
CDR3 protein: CASSSYGRVLSGELFF

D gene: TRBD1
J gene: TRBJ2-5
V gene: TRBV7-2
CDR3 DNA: TGTGCCAGCCAAAGGGACAGGGGAGAGACCCAGTACTTC
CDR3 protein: CASQRDRGETQYF

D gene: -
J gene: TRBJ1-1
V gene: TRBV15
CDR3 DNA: TGTGCCACCAGCAGAGAGTCCCGGGTGCGGGGAGGTGAAGCTTTCTTT
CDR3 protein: CATSRESRVRGGEAFF